This TCR beta chain came from a study of T cell responses to AZD1222 COVID-19 vaccine. CDR3 length: 17 amino acids. Trimming removed 0 bases at V and 0 bases at J, with 15 bases between. Germline CDR1 is SQVTM and CDR2 is ANQGSEA. On this clone itself: What it binds is unknown.

Samples with a second dose at about 4 or about 12 weeks were pooled together. General observations from the study: Clonal diversity may have been underestimated in mostly white British donors.

Method: immunoSEQ multiplex PCR; TCRdb's copy keeps in-frame clones and lacks some. The sample lists under 150,000 clones; more than 85% were seen once. This sequence originates from an adult who received the AZD1222 COVID-19 vaccine. The sample was peripheral blood, taken 28 days after the second AZD1222 dose. V is TRBV29-1 and J is TRBJ2-4, with a weak D call TRBD2 (5 bases). Here the CDR3 reads CSVEDPGGLLAKNIQYF. CDR3 DNA: TGCAGCGTTGAAGATCCGGGCGGGTTACTAGCCAAAAACATTCAGTACTTC.